This T cell receptor beta chain appears in the sequencing data of a study of human T cells and chemical hapten exposure. CDR3 size: 14 residues. Trimming cost V 2 bases and J 3 bases, with 11 bases left between them. Germline V CDR1 and CDR2: SGDLS, YYNGEE. Time point specified: patch test 3, about 24 weeks after DPC sensitization. The treatment here: therapeutic diphenylcyclopropenone sensitization with weekly scalp DPC. Using its own MiXCR run on the RACE reads, TCRdb lists one record per CDR3 protein. This table holds some 170,000 distinct CDR3 sequences, around a quarter found once. The receptor's source is a young woman with alopecia areata. Some clones in this sample may be carry-over from other donors' samples. The sequencing used whole blood, collected in connection with sensitization to the hapten diphenylcyclopropenone (DPC). This chain uses TRBV9 with TRBJ2-5; D is perhaps TRBD2 (5 bases). The chain's CDR3 is CASSVRAEEETQYF. The CDR3 DNA sequence: TGTGCCAGCAGCGTGAGGGCAGAAGAAGAGACCCAGTACTTC.